A selection of T cell receptor beta chains follows, all from one sample in a study of cytomegalovirus exposure and HLA in healthy donors. Produced via immunoSEQ multiplex PCR; TCRdb's table is partial and in-frame only. Of about 88,000 clones in the sample, approximately 84% were seen once. The sample taken for sequencing was PBMCs. The origin of the receptors is a woman in her late teens or twenties in good health and CMV-seropositive. CDR3s include the opening cysteine and the closing phenylalanine or tryptophan. Fields, in order: D gene, J gene, clone size, V gene, CDR3 DNA, CDR3 protein. The D gene is left open where the match is weak. A row's size may be missing; if present it is once, few, many or a size class.

D: TRBD2
J: TRBJ2-4
size: once
V: TRBV9
DNA: TGTGCCAGCAGCGTAGAGGCGGGGGGGCCTCCCTTAGCCAAAAACATTCAGTACTTC
CDR3: CASSVEAGGPPLAKNIQYF

D: TRBD2
J: TRBJ2-5
size: NA
V: TRBV5-4
DNA: TGTGCCAGCGGAGGGGAGAGCGGGGGGCTGTACCAAGAGACCCAGTACTTC
CDR3: CASGGESGGLYQETQYF

D: TRBD1
J: TRBJ2-5
size: few
V: TRBV10-3
DNA: TGTGCCATCAGTGAGTTCCTCCGGGACAGGGTCTCCTACCAAGAGACCCAGTACTTC
CDR3: CAISEFLRDRVSYQETQYF

D: NA
J: TRBJ1-1
size: NA
V: TRBV7-9
DNA: TGTGCCAGCAGCTTGAAGGGAGGGGACACTGAAGCTTTCTTT
CDR3: CASSLKGGDTEAFF

D: TRBD2
J: TRBJ2-1
size: NA
V: TRBV4-1
DNA: TGCGCCAGCAGCCAAGTCCAGCGGGGGCTCAATGAGCAGTTCTTC
CDR3: CASSQVQRGLNEQFF

D: NA
J: TRBJ1-1
size: NA
V: TRBV10-3
DNA: TGTGCCATCAGAAAGGGGGGGGGAAACCCGAACACTGAAGCTTTCTTT
CDR3: CAIRKGGGNPNTEAFF

D: TRBD1
J: TRBJ1-1
size: NA
V: TRBV28
DNA: TGTGCCAGCAGTCCGACAGGGCGCGGAACTGAAGCTTTCTTT
CDR3: CASSPTGRGTEAFF

D: TRBD1
J: TRBJ1-2
size: few
V: TRBV6-1
DNA: TGTGCCAGCAGGGGAGAGGGGGCGTCTGGCTACACCTTC
CDR3: CASRGEGASGYTF

D: NA
J: TRBJ1-5
size: NA
V: TRBV30
DNA: TGTGCCTGGAGCCCCTCGGACAGACAGCCCCAGCATTTT
CDR3: CAWSPSDRQPQHF

D: NA
J: TRBJ2-2
size: NA
V: TRBV7-3
DNA: TGTGCCAGCAGCTTAACAGAAATGAGCAACACCGGGGAGCTGTTTTTT
CDR3: CASSLTEMSNTGELFF

D: NA
J: TRBJ2-7
size: NA
V: TRBV4-1
DNA: TGCGCCAGCAGCCAAGGGAGCCTGTCATCCTACGAGCAGTACTTC
CDR3: CASSQGSLSSYEQYF

D: NA
J: TRBJ1-6
size: NA
V: TRBV5-1
DNA: TGCGCCAGCAGCTTCTTAGGCGGGCCGAATTCACCCCTCCACTTT
CDR3: CASSFLGGPNSPLHF

D: NA
J: TRBJ2-5
size: NA
V: TRBV30
DNA: TGTGCCTGGAGTCTCGCCGTCGGCAGGGGAAGGGAGACCCAGTACTTC
CDR3: CAWSLAVGRGRETQYF

D: TRBD1
J: TRBJ1-1
size: NA
V: TRBV2
DNA: TGTGCCAGCAGTGCCCGACAGGGAGCGAACACTGAAGCTTTCTTT
CDR3: CASSARQGANTEAFF

D: NA
J: TRBJ2-7
size: NA
V: TRBV5-1
DNA: TGCGCCAGCAGCCCGGGGAGGACGCGGAAAAGCTCCTACGAGCAGTACTTC
CDR3: CASSPGRTRKSSYEQYF

D: NA
J: TRBJ2-7
size: few
V: TRBV25-1
DNA: TGTGCCAGCAGGGACAGCTCCTACGAGCAGTACTTC
CDR3: CASRDSSYEQYF

D: NA
J: TRBJ2-5
size: NA
V: TRBV7-9
DNA: TGTGCCAGCAGCTTCAGGGACTCCCTGGGGGCCCAGTACTTC
CDR3: CASSFRDSLGAQYF

D: TRBD1
J: TRBJ1-5
size: NA
V: TRBV6-5
DNA: TGTGCCAGCAGCCTAGGACAGGTCAATCAGCCCCAGCATTTT
CDR3: CASSLGQVNQPQHF

D: NA
J: TRBJ2-3
size: NA
V: TRBV6-5
DNA: TGTGCCAGCAGGCGGGACTGGCCAGATACGCAGTATTTT
CDR3: CASRRDWPDTQYF

D: TRBD1
J: TRBJ2-7
size: NA
V: TRBV28
DNA: TGTGCCAGCAGTTTAGGGGGACAGGCTTCCTACGAGCAGTACTTC
CDR3: CASSLGGQASYEQYF

D: NA
J: TRBJ1-2
size: NA
V: TRBV7-8
DNA: TGTGCCAGCAGCTTATCCCTGACCCAGGGAGGTGGTGGCTACACCTTC
CDR3: CASSLSLTQGGGGYTF

D: NA
J: TRBJ2-7
size: NA
V: TRBV5-1
DNA: TGCGCCAGCAGCTTTGAGGGCTACGAGCAGTACTTC
CDR3: CASSFEGYEQYF

D: NA
J: TRBJ2-5
size: few
V: TRBV11-2
DNA: TGTGCCAGCAGCCTCAGGCCAGAGACCCAGTACTTC
CDR3: CASSLRPETQYF

D: TRBD2
J: TRBJ2-7
size: once
V: TRBV5-1
DNA: TGCGCCAGCAGCTTGGCGGGTAGCGGGGGCCTAAGCTCCTACGAGCAGTACTTC
CDR3: CASSLAGSGGLSSYEQYF

D: NA
J: TRBJ2-3
size: few
V: TRBV9
DNA: TGTGCCAGCAGCGTGGATAGCCGGGGCACAGATACGCAGTATTTT
CDR3: CASSVDSRGTDTQYF

D: TRBD2
J: TRBJ2-3
size: NA
V: TRBV5-1
DNA: TGCGCCAGCAGCTTCCCACTAGCGGGGGGGTCAGATACGCAGTATTTT
CDR3: CASSFPLAGGSDTQYF

D: NA
J: TRBJ1-4
size: NA
V: TRBV10-3
DNA: TGTGCCATCAGTGAAGGCCAGGGAGAAAAACTGTTTTTT
CDR3: CAISEGQGEKLFF

D: TRBD2
J: TRBJ2-5
size: NA
V: TRBV4-3
DNA: TGCGCCAGCAGCCAAGCCGCCCCGGGGGGGAGGGAGACCCAGTACTTC
CDR3: CASSQAAPGGRETQYF

D: TRBD1
J: TRBJ1-6
size: NA
V: TRBV27
DNA: TGTGCCAGCGGAGGACAGGGGGCAACGGATAATTCACCCCTCCACTTT
CDR3: CASGGQGATDNSPLHF

D: NA
J: TRBJ2-7
size: NA
V: TRBV20-1
DNA: TGCAGTGCCGCCGGCAGGCACGAGCAGTACTTC
CDR3: CSAAGRHEQYF

D: NA
J: TRBJ1-1
size: NA
V: TRBV27
DNA: TGTGCCAGCAACCAACAGGGTAGGACTGAAGCTTTCTTT
CDR3: CASNQQGRTEAFF

D: NA
J: TRBJ2-3
size: once
V: TRBV9
DNA: TGTGCCAGCAGCGTAGATACGGGGGTCGGCACAGATACGCAGTATTTT
CDR3: CASSVDTGVGTDTQYF

D: TRBD1
J: TRBJ1-1
size: NA
V: TRBV7-8
DNA: TGTGCCAGCAGCGAAGGTACAGGGGGCAACACTGAAGCTTTCTTT
CDR3: CASSEGTGGNTEAFF

D: NA
J: TRBJ2-3
size: NA
V: TRBV7-2
DNA: TGTGCCAGCAGCCCTAGCAGCGCAGATACGCAGTATTTT
CDR3: CASSPSSADTQYF

D: TRBD2
J: TRBJ2-7
size: NA
V: TRBV11-2
DNA: TGTGCCAGCAGCTTAGCCCTAGCGGGGGCACCGTACTTC
CDR3: CASSLALAGAPYF

D: NA
J: TRBJ1-3
size: NA
V: TRBV30
DNA: TGTGCCTGGAGTATCCCAGGAGGAAACACCATATATTTT
CDR3: CAWSIPGGNTIYF

D: NA
J: TRBJ1-5
size: once
V: TRBV6-6
DNA: TGTGCCAGCAGTCCCCCGGGGGGCGCAGGCACTCAGCCCCAGCATTTT
CDR3: CASSPPGGAGTQPQHF

D: NA
J: TRBJ2-7
size: NA
V: TRBV7-2
DNA: TGTGCCAGCAGCTTAGGGGGCGGGAAATCCTACGAGCAGTACTTC
CDR3: CASSLGGGKSYEQYF

D: NA
J: TRBJ2-1
size: NA
V: TRBV28
DNA: TGTGCCAGCAGTTTGGGGAGCTCCTACAATGAGCAGTTCTTC
CDR3: CASSLGSSYNEQFF

D: TRBD1
J: TRBJ1-1
size: NA
V: TRBV4-1
DNA: TGCGCCAGCAGCCAGCTTCCGGGACAGGGGACTGAAGCTTTCTTT
CDR3: CASSQLPGQGTEAFF

D: TRBD1
J: TRBJ1-2
size: NA
V: TRBV29-1
DNA: TGCAGCGTTGATGTGGACAGGGGGCAAGTAAACTATGGCTACACCTTC
CDR3: CSVDVDRGQVNYGYTF

D: NA
J: TRBJ1-5
size: NA
V: TRBV7-2
DNA: TGTGCCAGCAGCTTAGACTCTCAGCCCCAGCATTTT
CDR3: CASSLDSQPQHF

D: TRBD1
J: TRBJ1-6
size: NA
V: TRBV4-2
DNA: TGTGCCAGCAGCCAAGCCGGACAGGTCAATTCACCCCTCCACTTT
CDR3: CASSQAGQVNSPLHF

D: TRBD2
J: TRBJ2-3
size: NA
V: TRBV5-1
DNA: TGCGCCAGCAGCTTGGTACTAGCGGACGCCGATACGCAGTATTTT
CDR3: CASSLVLADADTQYF

D: NA
J: TRBJ2-7
size: once
V: TRBV28
DNA: TGTGCCAGCAGTTTATCGGCAGGGGGGATGAACGAGCAGTACTTC
CDR3: CASSLSAGGMNEQYF

D: NA
J: TRBJ2-3
size: once
V: TRBV9
DNA: TGTGCCAGCAGCGTATTACGTTCCGCGGATACGCAGTATTTT
CDR3: CASSVLRSADTQYF

D: NA
J: TRBJ2-3
size: NA
V: TRBV7-9
DNA: TGTGCCAGCAGCTTAACCATGGAGTCGGCTACGCAGTATTTT
CDR3: CASSLTMESATQYF

D: TRBD1
J: TRBJ2-1
size: NA
V: TRBV11-3
DNA: TGTGCCAGCAGCGCCGGGACAGGGGGATACAATGAGCAGTTCTTC
CDR3: CASSAGTGGYNEQFF

D: NA
J: TRBJ2-7
size: NA
V: TRBV6-5
DNA: TGTGCCAGCAGCTCATTAGGGGGAACCTACGAGCAGTACTTC
CDR3: CASSSLGGTYEQYF

D: NA
J: TRBJ1-1
size: NA
V: TRBV6-5
DNA: TGTGCCAGCAGGCTGGACAGGAACACTGAAGCTTTCTTT
CDR3: CASRLDRNTEAFF

D: TRBD2
J: TRBJ2-3
size: NA
V: TRBV4-3
DNA: TGCGCCAGCAGCCGCGCTACTAGCGGGGCCGGAGATACGCAGTATTTT
CDR3: CASSRATSGAGDTQYF

D: TRBD1
J: TRBJ1-2
size: NA
V: TRBV4-1
DNA: TGCGCCAGCAGCTTTCCCGGACAGGGGGGGAGAGGCTACACCTTC
CDR3: CASSFPGQGGRGYTF

D: NA
J: TRBJ1-2
size: NA
V: TRBV11-2
DNA: TGTGCCAGCAGCTTAGCTCTCCGGGACTTCTATGGCTACACCTTC
CDR3: CASSLALRDFYGYTF

D: TRBD2
J: TRBJ2-1
size: NA
V: TRBV19
DNA: TGTGCCAGTAGTATGTCGGGACTAGACTACAATGAGCAGTTCTTC
CDR3: CASSMSGLDYNEQFF

D: TRBD1
J: TRBJ2-2
size: NA
V: TRBV30
DNA: TGTGCCTGGAATCCCTTGAGGGGGCGGACCGGGGAGCTGTTTTTT
CDR3: CAWNPLRGRTGELFF

D: NA
J: TRBJ2-1
size: NA
V: TRBV5-6
DNA: TGTGCCAGCAGCGTTACAGGGTCCTACAATGAGCAGTTCTTC
CDR3: CASSVTGSYNEQFF

D: NA
J: TRBJ2-7
size: NA
V: TRBV19
DNA: TGTGCCAGTAGTATAAGGCTACAGGGAGAGAGCTACGAGCAGTACTTC
CDR3: CASSIRLQGESYEQYF